The rows below give T cell receptor beta chains drawn from one sample of a study of control samples from healthy donors and cancer patients. Using immunoSEQ multiplex PCR, the repertoire was profiled, and TCRdb retains in-frame clones only, with some absent. In the table there are 20,000 to 25,000 clones, about 83% of which are singletons. The source material was PBMCs. The receptors stem from a man in his fifties or sixties with head and neck cancer. CDR3s include the opening cysteine and the closing phenylalanine or tryptophan. Each record gives: clone size, V gene, CDR3 length, J gene, D gene, CDR3 DNA, CDR3 protein. A D gene is named only where the DNA matches it firmly. For some rows the clone size is stated as once, few or many, or as a class when expanded; others skip it.

>.|TRBV5-4|15|TRBJ1-1|.
TGTGCCAGCAGCTTGGATCAGGGGCGGAGGACTGAAGCTTTCTTT
CASSLDQGRRTEAFF
>.|TRBV11-2|17|TRBJ2-3|TRBD1
TGTGCCAGCAGCTCTACGACAGGGGGCGCTCAGACAGATACGCAGTATTTT
CASSSTTGGAQTDTQYF
>.|TRBV7-8|14|TRBJ2-5|.
TGTGCCAGCAACTCTCCTGAGGAACAAGAGACCCAGTACTTC
CASNSPEEQETQYF
>.|TRBV2|15|TRBJ2-7|.
TGTGCCAGCAGCCTTCAGTTTGCGACCTCCTACGAGCAGTACTTC
CASSLQFATSYEQYF
>.|TRBV11-3|12|TRBJ2-1|.
TGTGCCAGCAGCCACGGACAACATGAGCAGTTCTTC
CASSHGQHEQFF
>.|TRBV10-3|14|TRBJ2-1|.
TGTGCCATCACCCCATACTTAGCTGGAAATGAGCAGTTCTTC
CAITPYLAGNEQFF
>.|TRBV19|10|TRBJ1-5|.
TGTGCCAGTGGGAATCAGCCCCAGCATTTT
CASGNQPQHF
>.|TRBV3-1/TRBV3-2|22|TRBJ2-1|TRBD2
TGTGCCAGCAGCCACCCGGGACTAGCGGGAATTGGCAAGGGCCGACTGGGGAATGAGCAGTTCTTC
CASSHPGLAGIGKGRLGNEQFF
>.|TRBV5-4|13|TRBJ2-7|TRBD1
TGTGCCAGCAGCCCCGGGACAGGTTCCGAGCAGTACTTC
CASSPGTGSEQYF
>.|TRBV5-6|18|TRBJ2-3|.
TGTGCCAGCAGCTTACGTCCAGGAGTCTATCTTGGGACAGATACGCAGTATTTT
CASSLRPGVYLGTDTQYF
>.|TRBV4-2|15|TRBJ2-7|.
TGTGCCAGCAGCCAAGAGTACCCCCTGGCGGACGAGCAGTACTTC
CASSQEYPLADEQYF
>.|TRBV5-4|13|TRBJ2-7|TRBD2
TGTGCCAGCAGCTTAGCGGGAGTTGGCGAGCAGTACTTC
CASSLAGVGEQYF
>.|TRBV5-1|14|TRBJ2-2|.
TGCGCCAGCAGCGGGCAGATAAACACCGGGGAGCTGTTTTTT
CASSGQINTGELFF
>.|TRBV7-2|13|TRBJ1-5|.
TGTGCCAGCCGACTAGGGCAGGACCAGCCCCAGCATTTT
CASRLGQDQPQHF
>.|TRBV6-5|15|TRBJ2-1|TRBD2
TGTGCCAGCAGTTACTCTGGGACTAGCTCCAATGAGCAGTTCTTC
CASSYSGTSSNEQFF
>.|TRBV5-1|15|TRBJ1-1|TRBD1
TGCGCCAGCAGCCTAGGGACAGGGGGCGTCACTGAAGCTTTCTTT
CASSLGTGGVTEAFF
>.|TRBV6-5|15|TRBJ2-3|TRBD2
TGTGCCAGCAGCAGGGGAACTAGCGGGACCGATACGCAGTATTTT
CASSRGTSGTDTQYF
>.|TRBV29-1|13|TRBJ1-2|.
TGCAGCGCTGGGGCAGGAGACGTCTATGGCTACACCTTC
CSAGAGDVYGYTF
>.|TRBV5-1|13|TRBJ1-1|.
TGCGCCAGCAGCTTTGTAGGCAACACTGAAGCTTTCTTT
CASSFVGNTEAFF
>.|TRBV4-1|17|TRBJ2-7|TRBD1
TGCGCCAGCAGCCAAGATCTAAAGTGGACAGGGAAACAAGAGCAGTACTTC
CASSQDLKWTGKQEQYF
>.|TRBV14|15|TRBJ2-5|.
TGTGCCAGCAGCCAAGATAATAAGGCTAGGGAGACCCAGTACTTC
CASSQDNKARETQYF
>once|TRBV6-5|15|TRBJ2-4|.
TGTGCCAGCAGTTACTCTAGGGGGGACAGATCATTTCAGTACTTC
CASSYSRGDRSFQYF
>.|TRBV5-1|15|TRBJ2-2|TRBD2
TGCGCCAGCAGCTTTCAGGGAGGGGACACCGGGGAGCTGTTTTTT
CASSFQGGDTGELFF
>few|TRBV2|14|TRBJ2-1|TRBD2
TGTGCCAGCAGAGGAAGCGGGGGGGCCAATGAGCAGTTCTTC
CASRGSGGANEQFF
>once|TRBV7-8|16|TRBJ2-5|TRBD2
TGTGCCAGCAGCTTAGCTCGACTAGCCGTGGCCCTGACCCAGTACTTC
CASSLARLAVALTQYF
>.|TRBV2|15|TRBJ2-5|TRBD2
TGTGCCAGCAGCCTGGGACTAGCCCCACAAGAGACCCAGTACTTC
CASSLGLAPQETQYF
>once|TRBV3-1/TRBV3-2|12|TRBJ2-3|.
TGTGCCAGCAGCGTCCAAACAGATACGCAGTATTTT
CASSVQTDTQYF
>.|TRBV7-8|18|TRBJ2-1|TRBD2
TGTGCCAGCAGCTTAGTTGTTGCTAGCGGGAGCTCCTACAATGAGCAGTTCTTC
CASSLVVASGSSYNEQFF
>.|TRBV15|17|TRBJ1-3|TRBD1
TGTGCCACCAGCAGAGGACAGGGGGCGAACTCTGGAAACACCATATATTTT
CATSRGQGANSGNTIYF
>.|TRBV18|16|TRBJ1-1|.
TGTGCCAGCTCACTCTCTGAGGGAACTGAGGACACTGAAGCTTTCTTT
CASSLSEGTEDTEAFF
>.|TRBV25-1|15|TRBJ1-1|TRBD1
TGTGCCAGCACCCCCAGACGAGAGGGGGCGAGTGAAGCTTTCTTT
CASTPRREGASEAFF
>.|TRBV5-5|15|TRBJ1-4|TRBD1
TGTGCCAGCAGCTCGCCGGGACAGGCTAATGAAAAACTGTTTTTT
CASSSPGQANEKLFF
>.|TRBV19|15|TRBJ1-5|TRBD1
TGTGCCAGTAGTCCCCGGGACAGGGGCAATCAGCCCCAGCATTTT
CASSPRDRGNQPQHF
>once|TRBV5-4|15|TRBJ2-7|TRBD1
TGTGCCAGCAGCCATTCCGGGACAGGGGCCTACGAGCAGTACTTC
CASSHSGTGAYEQYF
>few|TRBV29-1|13|TRBJ2-7|TRBD1
TGCAGCGTTGTTCCCAGGGGGCTCTACGAGCAGTACTTC
CSVVPRGLYEQYF
>.|TRBV5-4|17|TRBJ2-1|.
TGTGCCAGCAGCCCTGGGGGGCTAGCGAACTCCTACAATGAGCAGTTCTTC
CASSPGGLANSYNEQFF
>.|TRBV3-1/TRBV3-2|15|TRBJ2-5|.
TGTGCCAGCAGCCTGAAGGAAGGGACCCTGGAGACCCAGTACTTC
CASSLKEGTLETQYF
>.|TRBV5-1|13|TRBJ2-1|.
TGCGCCCCCCAGGCCCAGGGGTACAATGAGCAGTTCTTC
CAPQAQGYNEQFF
>.|TRBV29-1|15|TRBJ1-3|.
TGCAGCGTTGGCGGACCGGAGTTCCCTGGAAACACCATATATTTT
CSVGGPEFPGNTIYF
>.|TRBV10-2|15|TRBJ1-1|.
TGCGCCAGCAGTGACGACTCGGAATTGAACACTGAAGCTTTCTTT
CASSDDSELNTEAFF
>few|TRBV5-1|12|TRBJ2-7|.
TGCGCCAGCAGCTTGAACTCCTACGAGCAGTACTTC
CASSLNSYEQYF
>.|TRBV28|12|TRBJ1-6|.
TGTGTCTCTAGGGGCCGGTATTCACCCCTCCACTTT
CVSRGRYSPLHF
>once|TRBV27|16|TRBJ2-7|TRBD1
TGTGCCAGCAGCATCCGCCGACCCGGGACAGGGGACGAGCAGTACTTC
CASSIRRPGTGDEQYF
>.|TRBV28|14|TRBJ2-1|.
TGTGCCAGCAGTTTTTACGGCAGCCTCAATGAGCAGTTCTTC
CASSFYGSLNEQFF
>.|TRBV27|16|TRBJ1-2|.
TGTGCCAGCAGTTCTTCCTCCTCCAGGGATAACTATGGCTACACCTTC
CASSSSSSRDNYGYTF
>.|TRBV10-3|13|TRBJ2-1|.
TGTGCCAACGCCGAGGGGGGGCGCAATGAGCAGTTCTTC
CANAEGGRNEQFF